The 14 T cell receptor beta chains below were found in one sample sequenced in a study of CD8 T cells in ankylosing spondylitis. TCRdb redid the calling of the 5' RACE reads with MiXCR, one entry per CDR3 protein. The sample carries around 320,000 distinct CDR3 sequences, around 21% recorded once. Sequencing input: blood, either unsorted or a sorted T cell fraction (not recorded which). These TCRs come from a female donor with ankylosing spondylitis or in good health (not recorded which).

In its sample, this clonotype was seen many times. This sequence joins TRBV20-1 and TRBJ2-5; 9 nucleotides agree with TRBD2. Germline values: CDR1 DFQATT, CDR2 SNEGSKA (reference sequence). The V gene end was trimmed by 5 bases and the J gene end by 4 bases; junction bases not matched to a gene: 2. The CDR3 is 12 residues long. CDR3 in amino acids: CSALAGVETQYF. Written as DNA, the CDR3 is TGCAGTGCTTTAGCGGGAGTAGAGACCCAGTACTTC.

This chain connects TRBV29-1 to TRBJ2-7, with TRBD1 identical over 10 bases. CDR3 length: 12 amino acids. The trim removed 8 bases at V and 5 bases at J, leaving 6 bases unmatched. Germline lookup yields CDR1 SQVTM and CDR2 ANQGSEA. In DNA, the CDR3 is TGCAGCATAGGGACAGGGGACCACGAGCAGTACTTC. The encoded protein is CSIGTGDHEQYF.

This clonotype has just a few counts. The chain carries TRBV13 and TRBJ1-1; no definite D call. V was clipped by 6 bases and J by 3 bases, with 14 bases between them. Per germline, CDR1 PRHDT and CDR2 FYEKMQ (reference sequence). The CDR3 totals 14 residues. CDR3 protein: CASRVRLGYTEAFF. The CDR3 bases are TGTGCCAGCAGGGTCCGACTTGGCTACACTGAAGCTTTCTTT.

This rearrangement joins TRBV30 to TRBJ2-6, with a possible D match to TRBD1 (6 bases). Germline CDR1 and CDR2: GTSNPN and SVGIG (reference sequence). The CDR3 has 15 amino acids. V lost 4 bases to trimming and J lost 4 bases, with 14 bases between them. The CDR3 here is CAWIPEGTGANVLTF. CDR3 in DNA: TGTGCCTGGATTCCTGAGGGGACAGGGGCCAACGTCCTGACTTTC.

The genes are TRBV4-3 and TRBJ2-3; TRBD2 might be the D (6 bases). Germline-derived CDR1 and CDR2 are LGHNA and YSLEER. The V end lost 1 base, the J end lost 5 bases, and 13 bases lay between the germline ends. The CDR3 is 15 residues long. CDR3 amino acids: CASSQGRALKDTQYF. CDR3 sequence (DNA): TGCGCCAGCAGCCAAGGGAGGGCCCTCAAAGATACGCAGTATTTT.

This clonotype was observed a handful of times. CDR3 DNA: TGCAGTGCTAGAGATGAGCGCTTCAGCTCCTACAATGAGCAGTTCTTC. Protein: CSARDERFSSYNEQFF. V usage is TRBV20-1 and J usage is TRBJ2-1, with D unclear. The CDR3 sequence is 16 residues long. Trimming removed 0 bases at V and 0 bases at J, with 12 bases between. Germline CDR1 is DFQATT and CDR2 is SNEGSKA (reference sequence).

The chain joins TRBV18 to TRBJ1-5; D unclear. The germline CDR1 and CDR2 sequences are KGHSH and LQKENI. Trimming removed 1 base at V and 3 bases at J, with 7 bases between. The CDR3 loop spans 14 amino acids. The chain's CDR3 is CASSPLGDNQPQHF. The CDR3 nucleotides are TGTGCCAGCTCACCACTCGGCGACAATCAGCCCCAGCATTTT.

J is TRBJ2-7 and V is TRBV7-2, with D maybe TRBD1 (6 bases). This CDR3 is 14 amino acids long. Germline-derived CDR1 and CDR2 are SGHTA and FQGNSA. The V gene lost 5 bases and the J gene lost 3 bases, with 14 bases spanning the gap. CDR3 region: CASSTVQGHYEQYF. The CDR3 bases are TGTGCCAGCAGCACAGTACAGGGTCACTACGAGCAGTACTTC.

J is TRBJ1-5 and V is TRBV7-2; no firm D call. Trimming cost V 0 bases and J 4 bases, with 13 bases left between them. The CDR3 loop spans 16 amino acids. The germline gives CDR1 SGHTA, CDR2 FQGNSA. Here the CDR3 DNA reads TGTGCCAGCAGCTTAGCGGTCAGTACTGTGAATCAGCCCCAGCATTTT. This translates into CASSLAVSTVNQPQHF.

The table lists this clonotype with many counts. J is TRBJ2-7 and V is TRBV6-5, with D possibly matching TRBD1 (5 bases). This CDR3 contains 14 residues. Germline values: CDR1 MNHEY, CDR2 SVGAGI. The germline V and J ends were trimmed by 0 bases and 3 bases, with 9 bases remaining between them. Written as DNA, the CDR3 is TGTGCCAGCAGTTACTCAAGGGGTAGCTACGAGCAGTACTTC. It yields the protein CASSYSRGSYEQYF.

The rearrangement uses TRBV20-1 and TRBJ2-3; D possibly corresponds to TRBD1 (6 bases). CDR3 length equals 14 residues. Trimming removed 7 bases from V and 3 bases from J, with 17 bases in between. CDR1 is DFQATT, CDR2 SNEGSKA, per germline (reference sequence). CDR3 loop: CSGVRGRGTDTQYF. The CDR3 nucleotides read TGCAGTGGGGTGAGGGGGAGAGGGACAGATACGCAGTATTTT.

CDR3 protein: CASSLVGRSHEAFF. The CDR3 DNA is TGTGCCAGCAGCTTAGTGGGACGGAGTCATGAAGCTTTCTTT. This sequence joins TRBV5-4 and TRBJ1-1; a weak D match, TRBD1 (5 bases). Germline lookup yields CDR1 SGHNT and CDR2 YYREEE (reference sequence). V was pared by 2 bases and J by 7 bases, with 15 bases between. CDR3 length: 14 residues.

The rearrangement joins TRBV7-2 to TRBJ1-1; the D is unclear. This CDR3 has 14 amino acids. The germline gives CDR1 SGHTA, CDR2 FQGNSA. The V gene lost 1 base and the J gene lost 3 bases, with 9 bases spanning the gap. The CDR3 sequence: CASSLVVRDTEAFF. CDR3 bases: TGTGCCAGCAGCTTAGTCGTGAGGGACACTGAAGCTTTCTTT.

This clonotype showed up just a few times. The chain is built from TRBV20-1 and TRBJ2-1; 9 nucleotides agree with TRBD2. CDR1 DFQATT and CDR2 SNEGSKA come from the germline V gene (reference sequence). J lost 4 bases, V lost 6 bases, and 7 bases had no gene match. This CDR3 region has 14 residues. CDR3 amino acids: CSATRLAAYNEQFF. CDR3 in DNA: TGCAGTGCCACCCGACTAGCGGCATACAATGAGCAGTTCTTC.